These 2 T cell receptor beta chains were all obtained from the same sample, sequenced in a study of T cell repertoires in cytomegalovirus infection. TCRdb used MiXCR to reprocess the reads, holding one entry per CDR3 protein. Here the sample spans more than 85,000 distinct CDR3 sequences, around 29% being singletons. Their cognate antigens are unknown. The material sequenced was CD8+ T cells from cultured PBMCs, taken from culture after CMV antigen stimulation. These receptors were collected from a human donor in good health (CMV status not recorded). Some clones in this sample may be carry-over from other donors' samples.

The CDR3 coding sequence is TGTGCCAGCAGCCCCAGGGAGGGGGACTCCTACAATGAGCAGTTCTTC. Translation: CASSPREGDSYNEQFF. This chain links TRBV7-6 with TRBJ2-1; D is possibly TRBD2 (7 bases). Looked up from germline, CDR1 is SGHVS and CDR2 is FNYEAQ. CDR3 length equals 16 residues. The V end lost 5 bases, the J end lost 0 bases, and 14 bases lay between the germline ends.

The J gene is TRBJ2-5, the V gene TRBV18, with D possibly TRBD1 on 6 matching bases. CDR3 length equals 15 residues. Germline V gene data show CDR1 as KGHSH and CDR2 as LQKENI. Trimming cost V 6 bases and J 2 bases, with 16 bases left between them. The CDR3 here is CASSQTGLIQETQYF. CDR3 in DNA: TGTGCCAGCTCTCAAACAGGGCTGATACAAGAGACCCAGTACTTC.